A selection of T cell receptor beta chains follows, all from one sample in a study of shared clonotypes between healthy human individuals. TCRdb keeps only in-frame clones here, not all; method: immunoSEQ multiplex PCR. Here the sample spans 2.5 million or so clones, 85% to 95% being singletons. Material for sequencing was naive CD4+ T cells sorted from blood. The receptors stem from a man younger than 35 in good health. Both conserved end residues are trimmed from each CDR3. Each record gives: V gene, J gene, CDR3 protein.

V: TRBV6-5
J: TRBJ1-3
CDR3: ASSYESGNTIY

V: TRBV4-1
J: TRBJ1-2
CDR3: ASSQDRSSGNYGYT

V: TRBV30
J: TRBJ2-3
CDR3: AWSPRLSGTPY

V: TRBV28
J: TRBJ2-1
CDR3: ASSLTRSSYNEQF

V: TRBV15
J: TRBJ1-5
CDR3: ATSRDTLNQPQH

V: TRBV5-1
J: TRBJ2-7
CDR3: ASSRGTPYEQY

V: TRBV2
J: TRBJ2-7
CDR3: ASRLFDSLHEQY

V: TRBV7-6
J: TRBJ1-3
CDR3: ASSFRGGGSSGNTIY

V: TRBV11-3
J: TRBJ1-1
CDR3: ASSLDPGGEAF

V: TRBV7-9
J: TRBJ2-2
CDR3: ASSFLGQNTGELF

V: TRBV5-1
J: TRBJ1-1
CDR3: ASSQRAGGTEAF

V: TRBV9
J: TRBJ2-6
CDR3: ASSTTGANVLT

V: TRBV30
J: TRBJ1-5
CDR3: AWRADRANQPQH

V: TRBV30
J: TRBJ1-2
CDR3: AWSVAVNYGYT

V: TRBV2
J: TRBJ2-7
CDR3: ASSESPATEQY

V: TRBV5-1
J: TRBJ1-3
CDR3: ASSSPCLCRNTIY

V: TRBV5-1
J: TRBJ2-5
CDR3: ASSRNTGSETQY

V: TRBV6-1
J: TRBJ1-2
CDR3: ASSTGTVNYGYT

V: TRBV7-2
J: TRBJ1-2
CDR3: ASSLVGAGHYGYT

V: TRBV9
J: TRBJ1-1
CDR3: ASSWDSGNTEAF

V: TRBV7-2
J: TRBJ2-1
CDR3: ASSLRFALGHPYNEQF

V: TRBV4-3
J: TRBJ2-7
CDR3: ASSQVTGTYEQY

V: TRBV9
J: TRBJ1-2
CDR3: ASSVTDGGNYGYT

V: TRBV11-2
J: TRBJ2-1
CDR3: ASSSRAGRPSYNEQF

V: TRBV28
J: TRBJ1-2
CDR3: ASRDTVDYGYT

V: TRBV2
J: TRBJ2-7
CDR3: ASRGDSWVSYEQY

V: TRBV20-1
J: TRBJ2-3
CDR3: SARHTDTQY

V: TRBV6-5
J: TRBJ1-6
CDR3: VTRAQGGSPLH

V: TRBV7-9
J: TRBJ2-7
CDR3: ASSRGDRGAEH

V: TRBV5-1
J: TRBJ1-1
CDR3: ASSYPRENTEAF

V: TRBV5-4
J: TRBJ2-1
CDR3: ASSLLRLAGAPYNEQF

V: TRBV18
J: TRBJ1-1
CDR3: ASSVSSNMNTEAF

V: TRBV19
J: TRBJ1-2
CDR3: ASSPLGLTIGGYT

V: TRBV10-2
J: TRBJ2-7
CDR3: ASSGSETSGAYEQY

V: TRBV5-1
J: TRBJ2-3
CDR3: ASSEAIGSRTDTQY

V: TRBV7-2
J: TRBJ2-7
CDR3: ASSLDLTPFYEQY

V: TRBV11-2
J: TRBJ1-1
CDR3: ASSLGTANTEAF

V: TRBV7-2
J: TRBJ2-1
CDR3: ASTTSSYNEQF

V: TRBV10-2
J: TRBJ2-7
CDR3: ASSTYGGGRPGYEQY

V: TRBV30
J: TRBJ2-1
CDR3: AWSVSVAAYNEQF

V: TRBV7-9
J: TRBJ1-1
CDR3: ASSLDQRQGGIGNTEAF

V: TRBV30
J: TRBJ2-7
CDR3: AWMFRDEQY

V: TRBV9
J: TRBJ2-2
CDR3: ASSTGTKRTGELF

V: TRBV28
J: TRBJ1-6
CDR3: ASNNDDRGAGSPLH

V: TRBV7-2
J: TRBJ2-3
CDR3: ASSPTTDTQY